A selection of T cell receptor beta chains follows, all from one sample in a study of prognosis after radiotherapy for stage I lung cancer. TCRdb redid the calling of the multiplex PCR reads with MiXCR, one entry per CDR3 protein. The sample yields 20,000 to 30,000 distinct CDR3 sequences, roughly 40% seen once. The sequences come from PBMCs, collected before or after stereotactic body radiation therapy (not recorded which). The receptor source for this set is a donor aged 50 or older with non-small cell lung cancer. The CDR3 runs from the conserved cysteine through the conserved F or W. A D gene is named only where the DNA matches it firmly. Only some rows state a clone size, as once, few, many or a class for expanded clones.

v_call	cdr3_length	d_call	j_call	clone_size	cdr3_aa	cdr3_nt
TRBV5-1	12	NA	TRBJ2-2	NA	CATRQHTGELFF	TGTGCCACCCGACAGCACACCGGGGAGCTGTTTTTT
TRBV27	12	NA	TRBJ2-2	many	CASSWSTGELFF	TGTGCCAGCAGCTGGAGCACCGGGGAGCTGTTTTTT
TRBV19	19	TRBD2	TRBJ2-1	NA	CASSPRQREGPWAYNEQFF	TGTGCCAGTAGTCCGAGACAGCGGGAGGGCCCATGGGCCTACAATGAGCAGTTCTTC
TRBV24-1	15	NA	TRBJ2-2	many	CATSDRRRNTGELFF	TGTGCCACCAGTGATCGGAGACGCAACACCGGGGAGCTGTTTTTT
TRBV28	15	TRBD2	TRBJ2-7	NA	CASSHTSGSIGEQYF	TGTGCCAGCAGTCACACCAGCGGGAGTATAGGAGAGCAGTACTTC
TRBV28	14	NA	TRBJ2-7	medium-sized	CASSLPVGSYEQYF	TGTGCCAGCAGTTTGCCAGTAGGGTCCTACGAGCAGTACTTC
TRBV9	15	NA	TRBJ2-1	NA	CASSSGYGSNNEQFF	TGTGCCAGCAGCTCTGGGTATGGGTCAAACAATGAGCAGTTCTTC
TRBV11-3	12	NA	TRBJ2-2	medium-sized	CASSNRAGELFF	TGTGCCAGCAGCAATAGAGCCGGGGAGCTGTTTTTT
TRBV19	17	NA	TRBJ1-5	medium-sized	CASSARDTFLSNQPQHF	TGTGCCAGTAGCGCCCGGGACACCTTCCTTTCCAATCAGCCCCAGCATTTT
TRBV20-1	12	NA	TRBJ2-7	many	CSALTNSYEQYF	TGCAGTGCTTTGACTAACTCCTACGAGCAGTACTTC
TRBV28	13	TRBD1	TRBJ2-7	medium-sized	CAIWDRGLDEQYF	TGTGCCATCTGGGACAGGGGGCTTGACGAGCAGTACTTC
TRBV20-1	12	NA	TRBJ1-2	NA	CSARDQDYGYTF	TGCAGTGCTAGAGATCAGGACTACGGCTACACCTTC
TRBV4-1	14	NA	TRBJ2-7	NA	CASSHPSTGSEQYF	TGCGCCAGCAGCCATCCGAGTACAGGCTCCGAGCAGTACTTC
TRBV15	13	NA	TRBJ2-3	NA	CATSRVITDTQYF	TGTGCCACCAGCAGAGTAATCACTGATACGCAGTATTTT
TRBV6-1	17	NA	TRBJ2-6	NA	CASSQLGPMWGANVLTF	TGTGCCAGCAGTCAATTGGGACCAATGTGGGGGGCCAACGTCCTGACTTTC
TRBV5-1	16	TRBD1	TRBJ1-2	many	CASSSGTQQGRSGYTF	TGCGCCAGCAGCTCCGGGACCCAACAGGGGAGGTCGGGCTACACCTTC
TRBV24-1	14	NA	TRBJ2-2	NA	CATNQGGAGGELFF	TGTGCCACCAATCAGGGGGGAGCTGGCGGGGAGCTGTTTTTT
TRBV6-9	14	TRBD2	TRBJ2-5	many	CASSLAGGQETQYF	TGTGCCAGCAGTTTAGCGGGAGGTCAAGAGACCCAGTACTTC
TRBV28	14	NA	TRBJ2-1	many	CASRTSGPGNEQFF	TGTGCCAGCAGAACTTCGGGCCCCGGCAATGAGCAGTTCTTC
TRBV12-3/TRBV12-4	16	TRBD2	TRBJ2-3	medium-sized	CASSLQTGLAGDTQYF	TGTGCCAGCAGTTTACAAACGGGACTAGCGGGAGATACGCAGTATTTT
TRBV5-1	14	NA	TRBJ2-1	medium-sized	CASSLGWRQDEQFF	TGCGCCAGCAGCTTGGGTTGGCGCCAGGATGAGCAGTTCTTC
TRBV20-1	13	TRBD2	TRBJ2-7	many	CSALRLAGGRMYF	TGCAGTGCTCTTCGACTAGCGGGAGGGCGCATGTACTTC